This paragraph covers one TCR beta chain sequence. Antigen: not known. This entry belongs to a study of cytomegalovirus exposure and HLA in healthy donors. Libraries were prepared by immunoSEQ multiplex PCR; TCRdb keeps only in-frame clonotypes and omits some of them. The data contain 160,000 or so clones, approximately 86% of them seen just once; the ten biggest clones take up 2% to 3%. General study results and limits: The study found most TCR sequences rare, yet found some public TCRs in many donors. It was confirmed in vitro that three of the CMV-associated chains were specific for CMV antigens. Listed as cytomegalovirus-associated were about 160 TCR beta chains.

V lost 4 bases to trimming and J lost 6 bases; unmatched junction nucleotides: 3. Germline values: CDR1 SGHTA, CDR2 FQGTGA. The CDR3 sequence is 13 residues long. The chain couples TRBV7-3 to TRBJ2-1, with TRBD1 matching 7 bases. The clonotype was recovered from a man between 18 and 29 years old in good health and CMV-seropositive. Sequencing used PBMCs. In DNA form, the CDR3 reads TGTGCCAGCAGCTATGACAGGGTCAATGAGCAGTTCTTC. This gives the protein CASSYDRVNEQFF.